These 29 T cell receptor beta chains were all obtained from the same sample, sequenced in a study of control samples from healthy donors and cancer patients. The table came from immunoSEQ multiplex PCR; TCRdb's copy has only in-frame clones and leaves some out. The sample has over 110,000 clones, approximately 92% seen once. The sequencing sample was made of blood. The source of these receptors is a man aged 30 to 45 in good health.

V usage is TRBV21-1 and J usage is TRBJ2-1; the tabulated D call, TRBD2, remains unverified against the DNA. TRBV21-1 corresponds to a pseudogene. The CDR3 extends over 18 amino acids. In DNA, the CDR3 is TGTGCCAGCAGCAAAGGCGAGTACCGAGGAGTTGGCCACAATGAGCAGTTCTTC. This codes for CASSKGEYRGVGHNEQFF.

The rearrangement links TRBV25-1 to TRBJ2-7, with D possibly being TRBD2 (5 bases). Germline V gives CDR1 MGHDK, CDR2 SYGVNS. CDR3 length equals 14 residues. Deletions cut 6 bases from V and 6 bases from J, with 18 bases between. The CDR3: CASSARTLGGEQYF. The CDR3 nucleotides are TGTGCCAGCAGCGCCCGGACCCTAGGAGGCGAGCAGTACTTC.

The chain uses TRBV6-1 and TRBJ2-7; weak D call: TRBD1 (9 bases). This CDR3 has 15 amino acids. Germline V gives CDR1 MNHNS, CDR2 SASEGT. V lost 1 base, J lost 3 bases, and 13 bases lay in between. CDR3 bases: TGTGCCAGCAGTGAAGTAGCGGGACAGGGCTACGAGCAGTACTTC. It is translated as CASSEVAGQGYEQYF.

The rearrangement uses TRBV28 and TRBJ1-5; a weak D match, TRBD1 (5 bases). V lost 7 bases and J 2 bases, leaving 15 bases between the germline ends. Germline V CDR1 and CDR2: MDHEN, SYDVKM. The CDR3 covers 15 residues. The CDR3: CASTVWGTRNQPQHF. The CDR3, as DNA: TGTGCCAGCACTGTCTGGGGGACCCGCAATCAGCCCCAGCATTTT.

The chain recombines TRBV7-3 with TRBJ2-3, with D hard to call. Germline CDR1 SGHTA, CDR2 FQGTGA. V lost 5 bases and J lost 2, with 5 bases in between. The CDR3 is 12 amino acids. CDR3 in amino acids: CASSETTDTQYF. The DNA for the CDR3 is TGTGCCAGCAGCGAGACCACAGATACGCAGTATTTT.

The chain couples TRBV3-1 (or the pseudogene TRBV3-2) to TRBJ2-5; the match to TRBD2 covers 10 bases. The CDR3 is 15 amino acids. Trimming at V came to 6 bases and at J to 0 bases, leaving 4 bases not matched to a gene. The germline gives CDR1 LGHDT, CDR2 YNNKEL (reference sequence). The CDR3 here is CASRHGLADQETQYF. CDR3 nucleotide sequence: TGTGCCAGCAGACATGGACTAGCGGACCAAGAGACCCAGTACTTC.

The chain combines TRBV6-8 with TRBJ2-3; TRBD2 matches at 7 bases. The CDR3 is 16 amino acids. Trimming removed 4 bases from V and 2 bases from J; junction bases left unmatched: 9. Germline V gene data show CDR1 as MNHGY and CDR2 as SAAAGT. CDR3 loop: CASSSRRGKNTDTQYF. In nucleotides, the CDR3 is TGTGCCAGCAGTTCTCGGCGGGGGAAAAACACAGATACGCAGTATTTT.

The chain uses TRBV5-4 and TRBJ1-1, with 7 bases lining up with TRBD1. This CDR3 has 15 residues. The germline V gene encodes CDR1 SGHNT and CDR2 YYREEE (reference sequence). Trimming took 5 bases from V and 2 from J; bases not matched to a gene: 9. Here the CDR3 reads CASRTEDRLNTEAFF. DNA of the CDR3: TGTGCCAGCAGGACGGAGGACAGGCTCAACACTGAAGCTTTCTTT.

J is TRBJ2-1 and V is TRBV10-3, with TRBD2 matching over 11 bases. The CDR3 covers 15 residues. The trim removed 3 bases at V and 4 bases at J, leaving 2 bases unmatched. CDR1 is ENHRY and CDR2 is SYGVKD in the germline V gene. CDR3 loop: CAISELAGVYNEQFF. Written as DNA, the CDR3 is TGTGCCATCAGTGAACTAGCGGGAGTTTACAATGAGCAGTTCTTC.

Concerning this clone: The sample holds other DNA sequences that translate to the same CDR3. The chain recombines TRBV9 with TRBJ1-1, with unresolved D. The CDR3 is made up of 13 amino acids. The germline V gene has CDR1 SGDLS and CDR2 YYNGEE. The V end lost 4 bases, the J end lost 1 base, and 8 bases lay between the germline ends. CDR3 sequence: CASSPRQNTEAFF. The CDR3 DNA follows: TGTGCCAGCAGCCCCCGACAGAACACTGAAGCTTTCTTT.

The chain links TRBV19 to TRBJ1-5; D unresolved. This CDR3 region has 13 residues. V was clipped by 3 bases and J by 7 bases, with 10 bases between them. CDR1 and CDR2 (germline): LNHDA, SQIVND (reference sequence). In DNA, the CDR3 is TGTGCCAGTAGTATCACTGACCGGCAGCCCCAGCATTTT. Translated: CASSITDRQPQHF.

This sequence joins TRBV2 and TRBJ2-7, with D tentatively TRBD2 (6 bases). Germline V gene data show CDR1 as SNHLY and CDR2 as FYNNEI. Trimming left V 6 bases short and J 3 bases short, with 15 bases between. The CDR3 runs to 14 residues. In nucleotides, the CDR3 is TGTGCCAGCAGGCCAGGCTGGAGGGACTACGAGCAGTACTTC. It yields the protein CASRPGWRDYEQYF.

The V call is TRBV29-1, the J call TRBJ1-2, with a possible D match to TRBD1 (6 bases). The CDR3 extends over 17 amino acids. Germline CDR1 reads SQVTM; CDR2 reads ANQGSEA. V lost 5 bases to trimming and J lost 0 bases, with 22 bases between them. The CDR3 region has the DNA TGCAGCGTTCCCGGACAGACGCTACCGACCCCTAACTATGGCTACACCTTC. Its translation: CSVPGQTLPTPNYGYTF.

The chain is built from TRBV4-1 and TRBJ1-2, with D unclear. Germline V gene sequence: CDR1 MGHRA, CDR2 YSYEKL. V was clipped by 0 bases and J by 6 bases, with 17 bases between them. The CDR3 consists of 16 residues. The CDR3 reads CASSQDEGLRENGYTF. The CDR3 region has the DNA TGCGCCAGCAGCCAAGATGAAGGGTTGAGGGAGAATGGCTACACCTTC.

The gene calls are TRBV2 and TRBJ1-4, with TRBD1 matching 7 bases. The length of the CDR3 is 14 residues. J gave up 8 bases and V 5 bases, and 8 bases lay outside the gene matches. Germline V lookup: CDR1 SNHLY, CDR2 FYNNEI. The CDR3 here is CASSQTGYDEKLFF. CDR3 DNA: TGTGCCAGCAGTCAGACAGGGTACGACGAAAAACTGTTTTTT.

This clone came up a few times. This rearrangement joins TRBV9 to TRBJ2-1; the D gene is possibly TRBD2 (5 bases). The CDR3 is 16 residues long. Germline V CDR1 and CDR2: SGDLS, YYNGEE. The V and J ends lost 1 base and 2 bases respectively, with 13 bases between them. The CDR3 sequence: CASSVNSDPAYNEQFF. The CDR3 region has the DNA TGTGCCAGCAGCGTAAATAGCGACCCCGCCTACAATGAGCAGTTCTTC.

The CDR3 region is CASIQTDSYHTEAFF. CDR3 nucleotides: TGTGCCAGCATCCAAACGGACAGCTACCACACTGAAGCTTTCTTT. The chain combines TRBV7-8 with TRBJ1-1; D is perhaps TRBD1 (6 bases). CDR3 length: 15 residues. Germline loops: CDR1 SGHVS, CDR2 FQNEAQ. V lost 7 bases, J lost 3 bases, and 18 bases lay in between. The full variable domain, completed using reference TRBV7-8 and TRBJ1-1, is GAGVSQSPRYKVAKRGQDVALRCDPISGHVSLFWYQQALGQGPEFLTYFQNEAQLDKSGLPSDRFFAERPEGSVSTLKIQRTQQEDSAVYLCASIQTDSYHTEAFFGQGTRLTVV.

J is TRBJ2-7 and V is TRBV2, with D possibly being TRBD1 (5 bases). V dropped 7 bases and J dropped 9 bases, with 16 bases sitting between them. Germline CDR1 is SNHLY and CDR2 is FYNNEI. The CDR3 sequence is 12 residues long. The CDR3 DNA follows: TGTGCCAGCACTCTGGGGCCGATGGGGCAGTACTTC. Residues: CASTLGPMGQYF. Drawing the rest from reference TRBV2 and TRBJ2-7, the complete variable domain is EPEVTQTPSHQVTQMGQEVILRCVPISNHLYFYWYRQILGQKVEFLVSFYNNEISEKSEIFDDQFSVERPDGSNFTLKIRSTKLEDSAMYFCASTLGPMGQYFGPGTRLTVT.

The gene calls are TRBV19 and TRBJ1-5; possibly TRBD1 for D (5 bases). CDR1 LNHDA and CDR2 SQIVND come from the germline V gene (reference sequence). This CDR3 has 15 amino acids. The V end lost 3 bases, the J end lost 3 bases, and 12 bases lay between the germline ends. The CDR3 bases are TGTGCCAGTAGTATGGGGCAGTTACCCAATCAGCCCCAGCATTTT. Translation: CASSMGQLPNQPQHF.

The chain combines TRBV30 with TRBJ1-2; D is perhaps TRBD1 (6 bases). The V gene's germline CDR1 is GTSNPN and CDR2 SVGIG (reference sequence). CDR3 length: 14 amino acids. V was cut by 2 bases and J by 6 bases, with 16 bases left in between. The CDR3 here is CAWSPDRLSNGYTF. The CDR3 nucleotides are TGTGCCTGGAGTCCAGACAGGTTATCGAATGGCTACACCTTC. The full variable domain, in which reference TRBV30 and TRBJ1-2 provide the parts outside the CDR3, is SQTIHQWPATLVQPVGSPLSLECTVEGTSNPNLYWYRQAAGRGLQLLFYSVGIGQISSEVPQNLSASRPQDRQFILSSKKLLLSDSGFYLCAWSPDRLSNGYTFGSGTRLTVV.

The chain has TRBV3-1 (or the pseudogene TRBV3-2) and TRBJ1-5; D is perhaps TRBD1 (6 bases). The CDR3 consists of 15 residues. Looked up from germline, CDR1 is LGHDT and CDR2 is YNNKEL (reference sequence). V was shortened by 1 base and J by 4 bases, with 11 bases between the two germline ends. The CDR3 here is CASSQGGGTNQPQHF. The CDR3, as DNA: TGTGCCAGCAGCCAAGGGGGGGGCACTAATCAGCCCCAGCATTTT.

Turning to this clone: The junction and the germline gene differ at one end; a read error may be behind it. CDR3 in amino acids: CASILAGDLGETQYF. The CDR3 nucleotides read TGTGCCAGCATCTTAGCGGGAGATTTGGGAGAGACCCAGTACTTC. The chain combines TRBV13 with TRBJ2-5; 9 nucleotides match TRBD2. The CDR3 has 15 residues. In germline, CDR1 is PRHDT, CDR2 FYEKMQ (reference sequence).

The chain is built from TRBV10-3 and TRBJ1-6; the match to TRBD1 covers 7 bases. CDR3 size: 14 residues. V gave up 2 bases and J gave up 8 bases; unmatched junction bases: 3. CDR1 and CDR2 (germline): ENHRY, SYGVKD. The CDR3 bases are TGTGCCATCAGTGAGGACAGGGTTGATTCACCCCTCCACTTT. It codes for CAISEDRVDSPLHF.

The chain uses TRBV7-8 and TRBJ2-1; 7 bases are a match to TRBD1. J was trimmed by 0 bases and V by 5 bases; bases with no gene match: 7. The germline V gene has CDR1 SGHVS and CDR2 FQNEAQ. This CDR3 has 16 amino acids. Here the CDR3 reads CASSKTGSSSYNEQFF. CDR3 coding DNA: TGTGCCAGCAGCAAGACAGGGTCGAGCTCCTACAATGAGCAGTTCTTC.

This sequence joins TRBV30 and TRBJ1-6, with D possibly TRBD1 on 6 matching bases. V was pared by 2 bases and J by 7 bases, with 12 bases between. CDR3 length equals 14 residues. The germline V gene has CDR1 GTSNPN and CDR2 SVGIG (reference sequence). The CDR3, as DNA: TGTGCCTGGAGTTGGACAGCTCCCAATTCACCCCTCCACTTT. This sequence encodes CAWSWTAPNSPLHF.

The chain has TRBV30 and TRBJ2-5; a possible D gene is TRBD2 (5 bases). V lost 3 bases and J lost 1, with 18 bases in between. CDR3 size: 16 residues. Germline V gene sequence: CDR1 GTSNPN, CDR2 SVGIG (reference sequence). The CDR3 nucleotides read TGTGCCTGGAGCGTCATAGCGCCGAGAACCCAAGAGACCCAGTACTTC. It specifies CAWSVIAPRTQETQYF.

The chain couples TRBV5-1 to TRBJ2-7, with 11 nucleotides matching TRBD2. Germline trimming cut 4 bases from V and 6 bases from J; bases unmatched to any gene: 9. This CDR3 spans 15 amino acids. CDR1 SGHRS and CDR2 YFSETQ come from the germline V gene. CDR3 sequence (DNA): TGCGCCAGCAGCGCACTAGCGGGAGTCAGAATCGAGCAGTACTTC. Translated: CASSALAGVRIEQYF.

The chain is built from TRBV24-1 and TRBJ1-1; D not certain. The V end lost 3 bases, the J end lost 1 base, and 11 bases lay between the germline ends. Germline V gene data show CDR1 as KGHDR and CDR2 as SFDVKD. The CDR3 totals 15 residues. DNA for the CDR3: TGTGCCACCAGTGATGCGCGCGGACCGAACACTGAAGCTTTCTTT. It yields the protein CATSDARGPNTEAFF.

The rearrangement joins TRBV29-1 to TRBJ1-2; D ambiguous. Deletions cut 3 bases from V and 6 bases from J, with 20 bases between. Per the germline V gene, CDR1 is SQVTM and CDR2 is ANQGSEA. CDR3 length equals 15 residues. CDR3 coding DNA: TGCAGCGTTGAGGGAGGTTTGGGAACCTGGGATGGCTACACCTTC. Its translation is CSVEGGLGTWDGYTF.